These 2 T cell receptor beta chains were all obtained from the same sample, sequenced in a study of type 1 regulatory T cells. No antigen has been identified for these receptors. The study, taken as a whole, reports: Compared with non-Tr1 cells, Tr1 cells showed a narrower TCR repertoire.

TCRdb independently ran MiXCR on the reads; one entry per CDR3 protein. The data contain under 75,000 distinct CDR3 sequences, 20% of them singletons. The sample comprised cultured type 1 regulatory T (Tr1) cells, either the whole culture or a sorted fraction (not recorded which). The receptor set was obtained from a human donor in good health.

This chain links TRBV20-1 with TRBJ2-1; weak D call: TRBD2 (5 bases). CDR1 and CDR2 from the germline V gene are DFQATT and SNEGSKA (reference sequence). The CDR3 is 15 residues long. V lost 1 base and J lost 4, with 14 bases in between. The CDR3 sequence: CSARGSGTNYNEQFF. CDR3 nucleotide sequence: TGCAGTGCTAGAGGGAGCGGAACGAATTACAATGAGCAGTTCTTC.

The V call is TRBV29-1, the J call TRBJ2-3; weak D call: TRBD2 (6 bases). The CDR3 is 14 residues long. Germline loops: CDR1 SQVTM, CDR2 ANQGSEA. CDR3 residues: CGAAVGGAGDTQYF. The CDR3 coding sequence is TGCGGCGCCGCCGTTGGAGGGGCAGGCGATACGCAGTATTTT.